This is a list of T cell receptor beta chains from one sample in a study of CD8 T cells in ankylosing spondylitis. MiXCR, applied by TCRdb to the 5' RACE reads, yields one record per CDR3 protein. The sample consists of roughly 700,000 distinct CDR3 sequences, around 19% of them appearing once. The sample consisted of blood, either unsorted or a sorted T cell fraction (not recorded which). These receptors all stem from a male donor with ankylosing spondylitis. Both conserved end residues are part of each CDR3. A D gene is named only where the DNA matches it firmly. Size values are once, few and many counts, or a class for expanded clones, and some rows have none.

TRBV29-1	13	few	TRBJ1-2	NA	TGCAGCGTTCACGGGGGCTCCTTCTATGGCTACACCTTC	CSVHGGSFYGYTF
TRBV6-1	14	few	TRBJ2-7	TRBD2	TGTGCCAGCAGTGACTTCGGGGGGTCCTACGAGCAGTACTTC	CASSDFGGSYEQYF
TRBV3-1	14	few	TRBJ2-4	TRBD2	TGTGCCAGCAGCCAAACTAGCGGGGGCAACATTCAGTACTTC	CASSQTSGGNIQYF
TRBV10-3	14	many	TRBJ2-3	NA	TGTGCCATCAGGGCGGGACGCGACTCAGATACGCAGTATTTT	CAIRAGRDSDTQYF
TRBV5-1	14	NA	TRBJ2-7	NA	TGCGCCAGCACCCGGACAGCTAGCTCCTACGAGCAGTACTTC	CASTRTASSYEQYF
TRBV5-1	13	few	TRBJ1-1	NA	TGCGCCAGCAGCTGGGAGGGTTACACTGAAGCTTTCTTT	CASSWEGYTEAFF
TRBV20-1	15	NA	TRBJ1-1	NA	TGCAGTGCTAGAGATCAGGGACACCCGAACACTGAAGCTTTCTTT	CSARDQGHPNTEAFF
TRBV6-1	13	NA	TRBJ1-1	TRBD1	TGTGCCGTCACAGGGGCCCCCGGGTCTGAAGCTTTCTTT	CAVTGAPGSEAFF
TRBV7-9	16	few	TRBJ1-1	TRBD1	TGTGCCAGCAGCCACCTTCGGGACAGTCTGAACACTGAAGCTTTCTTT	CASSHLRDSLNTEAFF
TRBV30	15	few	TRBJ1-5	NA	TGTGCCTGGAGTGTACCAGGTTATAGCAATCAGCCCCAGCATTTT	CAWSVPGYSNQPQHF
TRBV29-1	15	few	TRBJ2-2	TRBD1	TGCAGCGCCGCTGGAAGGGGGCAAATCACCGGGGAGCTGTTTTTT	CSAAGRGQITGELFF
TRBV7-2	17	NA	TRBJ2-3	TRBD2	TGTGCCAGCAGCTTAGGTGTTAGCGGGGGGGCCATGGGTACGCAGTATTTT	CASSLGVSGGAMGTQYF
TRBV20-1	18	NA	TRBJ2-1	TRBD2	TGCAGTGCTAGAGATCCGAGTGCGGGAGGTAGCTCCTACAATGAGCAGTTCTTC	CSARDPSAGGSSYNEQFF
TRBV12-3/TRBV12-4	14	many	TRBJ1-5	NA	TGTGCCAGCAGTTTGGTGGACGGCAATCAGCCCCAGCATTTT	CASSLVDGNQPQHF
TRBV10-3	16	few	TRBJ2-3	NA	TGTGCCATCAGTGATGGTAGGAGCTTCGATGGGGATACGCAGTATTTT	CAISDGRSFDGDTQYF
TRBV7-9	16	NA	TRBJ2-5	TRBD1	TGTGCCAGCAGCTCACCTCCGGGACAGGGGGGAGAGACCCAGTACTTC	CASSSPPGQGGETQYF
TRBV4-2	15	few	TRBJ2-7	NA	TGTGCCAGCAGCCAAGATGAGTGGAGAAACTACGAGCAGTACTTC	CASSQDEWRNYEQYF
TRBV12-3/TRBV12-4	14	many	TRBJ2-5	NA	TGTGCCAGCAGTGCCGGGACGGTGGGGGAGACCCAGTACTTC	CASSAGTVGETQYF
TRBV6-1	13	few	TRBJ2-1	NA	TGTGCCAGCGGGCGCCGCTCCTACAATGAGCAGTTCTTC	CASGRRSYNEQFF
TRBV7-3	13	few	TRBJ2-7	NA	TGTGCCAGCAGCCAACAGTTGGGTTACGAGCAGTACTTC	CASSQQLGYEQYF
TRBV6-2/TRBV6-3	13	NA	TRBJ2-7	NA	TGTGCCAGCAGTTACGAACAGGGCGGGGAGCAGTACTTC	CASSYEQGGEQYF
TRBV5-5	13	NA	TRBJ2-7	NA	TGTGCCAGCAGCGACCGACCCCCCTACGAGCAGTACTTC	CASSDRPPYEQYF
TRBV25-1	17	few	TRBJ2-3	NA	TGTGCCAGCAGTGAATATGGGCGCGGGATTAACACAGATACGCAGTATTTT	CASSEYGRGINTDTQYF
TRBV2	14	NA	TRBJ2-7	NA	TGTGCCAGCAGGCGCTTCCTAGCCACCTACGAGCAGTACTTC	CASRRFLATYEQYF
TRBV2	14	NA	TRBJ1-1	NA	TGTGCCAGCAGTGAGTCCCGCCCGGGCACTGAAGCTTTCTTT	CASSESRPGTEAFF
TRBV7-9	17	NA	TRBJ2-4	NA	TGTGCCAGCAGCTTAGTTGGAGGGAACCAGGGCAAAAACATTCAGTACTTC	CASSLVGGNQGKNIQYF
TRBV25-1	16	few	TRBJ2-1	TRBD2	TGTGCCAGCAGTGCCCTAGCGGGAAGGACCTACAATGAGCAGTTCTTC	CASSALAGRTYNEQFF
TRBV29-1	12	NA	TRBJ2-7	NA	TGCAGCGTTGAGTTAGGGGGCTACGAGCAGTACTTC	CSVELGGYEQYF
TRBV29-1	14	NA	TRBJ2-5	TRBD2	TGCAGCGTTGAACTAGCGGGCCTCAGAGAGACCCAGTACTTC	CSVELAGLRETQYF
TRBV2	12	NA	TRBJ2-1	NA	TGTGCCAGCAAAAGTTCCCACAATGAGCAGTTCTTC	CASKSSHNEQFF
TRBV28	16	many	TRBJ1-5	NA	TGTGCCAGCAGTTTATTTTTAGGGAGTTTAGATCAGCCCCAGCATTTT	CASSLFLGSLDQPQHF
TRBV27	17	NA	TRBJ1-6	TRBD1	TGTGCCAGCAAAACTATCCACAGGGGCCTTGGCGATTCACCCCTCCACTTT	CASKTIHRGLGDSPLHF
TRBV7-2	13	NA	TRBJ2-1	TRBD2	TGTGCCAGCAGCCCGTCCATGAGCGGGAGGGCGTTCTTC	CASSPSMSGRAFF
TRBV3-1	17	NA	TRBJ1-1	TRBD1	TGTGCCAGCAGCCAAGCGGGGACAGGGGTCGGGAACACTGAAGCTTTCTTT	CASSQAGTGVGNTEAFF
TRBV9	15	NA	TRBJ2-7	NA	TGTGCCAGCAGCGTAGGTGGGGGTATAACCTACGAGCAGTACTTC	CASSVGGGITYEQYF
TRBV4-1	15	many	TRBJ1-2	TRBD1	TGCGCCAGCAGCCCTGGACAGGCAGCTAACTATGGCTACACCTTC	CASSPGQAANYGYTF
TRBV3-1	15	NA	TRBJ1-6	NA	TGTGCCAGCAGCCAATGGGACGGATTTAATTCACCCCTCCACTTT	CASSQWDGFNSPLHF
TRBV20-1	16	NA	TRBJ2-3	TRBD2	TGCAGTGCTAGCGCCCCGGGGGGTTCTAGCACAGATACGCAGTATTTT	CSASAPGGSSTDTQYF
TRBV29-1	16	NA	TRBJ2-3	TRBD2	TGCAGCGTTGAAGAACCTCGGGGGGGATTGATAGATACGCAGTATTTT	CSVEEPRGGLIDTQYF
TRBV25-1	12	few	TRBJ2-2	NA	TGTGCCAGCCCATCGAACACCGGGGAGCTGTTTTTT	CASPSNTGELFF
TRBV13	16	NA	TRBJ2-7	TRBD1	TGTGCCAGCAGCCCTGGGGGACAGGGGGCCCCCTACGAGCAGTACTTC	CASSPGGQGAPYEQYF
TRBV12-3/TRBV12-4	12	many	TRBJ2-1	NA	TGTGCCAGCAGTTCTGGCAGGCCGGAGCAGTTCTTC	CASSSGRPEQFF